The present TCR beta chain was sequenced within a study of control samples from healthy donors and cancer patients. Profiled with immunoSEQ multiplex PCR; TCRdb holds only in-frame clones, not every one. The sample lists roughly 80,000 clones; about 88% were seen once. The receptor was isolated from a woman aged 45-65 years in good health. The sample consisted of blood.

The CDR3 region is CASSQSGQGVGYGYTF. CDR3 DNA sequence: TGTGCCAGCTCACAGAGTGGGCAGGGAGTAGGCTATGGCTACACCTTC. V gene TRBV18 combines with J gene TRBJ1-2, with D possibly being TRBD1 (5 bases). The CDR3 sequence is 16 residues long. CDR1 KGHSH and CDR2 LQKENI come from the germline V gene. V was shortened by 4 bases and J by 4 bases, with 19 bases between the two germline ends. Combining the CDR3 with reference TRBV18 and TRBJ1-2 gives the whole variable domain NAGVMQNPRHLVRRRGQEARLRCSPMKGHSHVYWYRQLPEEGLKFMVYLQKENIIDESGMPKERFSAEFPKEGPSILRIQQVVRGDSAAYFCASSQSGQGVGYGYTFGSGTRLTVV.